This TCR beta chain was identified during a study of vaccination effects on CD4 cells after COVID-19. Study information: Viral peptide pool expansion of antigen-specific CD4+ T cells preceded sequencing in the ViraFEST assay.

Study-wide results and limits: Vaccine-induced clones in healthy vaccinees cross-reacted with common cold coronaviruses in only 1 of 255 cases.

When 10 to 11 days of culture had elapsed, CD4+ T cells were isolated. It was two doses of either the BNT162b2 or mRNA-1273 vaccine that participants received. Of note for this clone: The target antigen is unknown.

V shed 6 bases and J shed 5 bases, with 5 bases lying between them. Looked up from germline, CDR1 is MNHEY and CDR2 is SVGEGT. The CDR3 has 11 amino acids. Profiling relied on immunoSEQ multiplex PCR, and the TCRdb table lists in-frame clones only, not all of them. The sample carries about 73,000 clones, roughly 73% recorded once. Here the sequenced sample was CD4+ T cells from PBMCs cultured without peptide, taken after COVID-19 vaccination. This sequence joins TRBV6-2 or TRBV6-3 and TRBJ1-3; D is uncertain. The TCR sequence derives from a human donor who received a COVID-19 vaccine. The CDR3 DNA reads TGTGCCAGCAGCAAACGAAACACCATATATTTT. Its protein is CASSKRNTIYF.